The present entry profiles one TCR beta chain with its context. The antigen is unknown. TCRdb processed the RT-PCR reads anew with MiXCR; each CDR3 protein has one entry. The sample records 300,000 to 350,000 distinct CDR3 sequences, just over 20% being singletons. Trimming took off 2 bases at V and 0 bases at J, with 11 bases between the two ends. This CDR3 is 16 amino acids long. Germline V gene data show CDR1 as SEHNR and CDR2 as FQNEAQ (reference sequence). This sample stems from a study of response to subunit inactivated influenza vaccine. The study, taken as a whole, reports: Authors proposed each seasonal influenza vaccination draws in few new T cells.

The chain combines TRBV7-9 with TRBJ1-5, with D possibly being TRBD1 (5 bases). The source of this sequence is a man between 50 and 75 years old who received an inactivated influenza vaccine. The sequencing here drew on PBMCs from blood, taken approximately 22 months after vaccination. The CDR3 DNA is TGTGCCAGCAGCTTAAGTACGGGACTTAGCAATCAGCCCCAGCATTTT. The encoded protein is CASSLSTGLSNQPQHF.